Listed here are 14 T cell receptor beta chains from one sample, sequenced in a study of blood T cell repertoires in COVID-19. Here immunoSEQ multiplex PCR was the method, and the copy in TCRdb shows in-frame clones only, minus some. Of around 320,000 clones in the sample, more than 90% were seen once. The sample comprised PBMCs or T cells enriched from blood (not recorded which). The receptors shown here come from a woman aged 25 to 45 who had been exposed to COVID-19.

The chain combines TRBV10-1 with TRBJ2-1, with 11 bases identical to TRBD2. CDR1 is WNHNN, CDR2 SYGVQD, per germline (reference sequence). CDR3 length equals 18 residues. J gave up 0 bases and V 6 bases, and 10 bases lay outside the gene matches. CDR3 nucleotide sequence: TGCGCCAGCAGATATCAGCTAGCGGGGGGATTCTCCTACAATGAGCAGTTCTTC. Encoded protein: CASRYQLAGGFSYNEQFF.

The chain links TRBV3-1 (or the pseudogene TRBV3-2) to TRBJ2-5; 14 nucleotides agree with TRBD2. Germline V gene lookup returns CDR1 LGHDT and CDR2 YNNKEL (reference sequence). The CDR3 runs to 16 residues. Trimming removed 4 bases from V and 5 bases from J; junction bases left unmatched: 6. The CDR3 loop is CASSRGLAGGWETQYF. For the CDR3, the DNA is TGTGCCAGCAGCCGCGGACTAGCGGGGGGTTGGGAGACCCAGTACTTC.

The V and J genes are TRBV21-1 and TRBJ1-6; the table's D call of TRBD1 was not tested on the DNA. TRBV21-1 is a recognized pseudogene. This CDR3 comprises 20 residues. CDR3 DNA: TGTGCCAGCAGCAATCCCCTCGGACGCCCACAGGGGACTTGGAATTCACCCCTCCACTTT. Translating gives CASSNPLGRPQGTWNSPLHF.

At least ten counts were recorded for this clone. The rearrangement joins TRBV25-1 to TRBJ2-5; D might be TRBD1 (6 bases). CDR3 size: 14 residues. Trimming removed 5 bases from V and 4 bases from J, with 14 bases in between. Germline-derived CDR1 and CDR2 are MGHDK and SYGVNS. CDR3 DNA: TGTGCCAGCAGTAACCCAGGGGAGAGAGAGACCCAGTACTTC. Its protein is CASSNPGERETQYF.

The V and J genes are TRBV6-5 and TRBJ1-2; TRBD1 might be the D (6 bases). The CDR3 consists of 12 residues. Deletions cut 6 bases from V and 8 bases from J, with 13 bases between. Germline V gene sequence: CDR1 MNHEY, CDR2 SVGAGI. CDR3 protein: CASSLQGLGYTF. The CDR3 coding sequence is TGTGCCAGCAGCCTCCAGGGGCTAGGCTACACCTTC.

This chain connects TRBV19 to TRBJ2-7, with 7 bases that match TRBD1. This CDR3 comprises 13 residues. Germline CDR1 is LNHDA and CDR2 is SQIVND (reference sequence). V lost 1 base and J lost 6; bases outside the gene matches: 3. The DNA of the CDR3 is TGTGCCAGTAGTATAGGGACAGGCCTCGAGCAGTACTTC. Amino acids: CASSIGTGLEQYF.

For this clone: It is likely a read error, because the conserved phenylalanine at the end of the CDR3 is missing. The limits of the CDR3 on the DNA are not certain, so only TCRdb's listed CDR3 is given. The chain links TRBV4-1 to TRBJ2-7; the D segment call TRBD2 is taken from the table without a DNA check. CDR1 MGHRA and CDR2 YSYEKL come from the germline V gene. The CDR3 spans 14 residues, counting both ends. CDR3 sequence: CASSQDDWVGGTLS.

This clone was detected only a few times. CDR3 sequence: CASSLGASGYTF. CDR3 nucleotide sequence: TGTGCCAGCAGCCTTGGGGCAAGTGGCTACACCTTC. V is TRBV7-9 and J is TRBJ1-2; a weak D match, TRBD1 (5 bases). The V and J ends lost 5 bases and 7 bases respectively, with 11 bases between them. The germline gives CDR1 SEHNR, CDR2 FQNEAQ (reference sequence). The CDR3 is 12 amino acids.

The sample holds a few counts of this clone. This chain links TRBV2 with TRBJ1-5; D possibly corresponds to TRBD1 (6 bases). Germline V gene sequence: CDR1 SNHLY, CDR2 FYNNEI. The CDR3 extends over 17 amino acids. V was pared by 4 bases and J by 5 bases, with 21 bases between. The CDR3 bases are TGTGCCAGCAGTGGCTACAGGGTTGGCCTGTTGGATCAGCCCCAGCATTTT. This encodes CASSGYRVGLLDQPQHF.

V usage is TRBV7-9 and J usage is TRBJ1-6, with D perhaps matching TRBD1 (6 bases). CDR3 length: 15 residues. Germline V gene data show CDR1 as SEHNR and CDR2 as FQNEAQ (reference sequence). The ends were cut back, 5 bases at V and 9 bases at J, with 17 bases in the middle. The CDR3 DNA is TGTGCCAGCAGCCCCGGTTATCCGACAGGTTCACCCCTCCACTTT. Its translation is CASSPGYPTGSPLHF.

The chain couples TRBV3-1 (or the pseudogene TRBV3-2) to TRBJ2-2, with 9 bases fitting TRBD2. The length of the CDR3 is 17 residues. Germline assignment: CDR1 LGHDT and CDR2 YNNKEL (reference sequence). After removal of 4 bases from V and 1 base from J, the junction contained 7 bases not matched to a gene. The CDR3 coding sequence is TGTGCCAGCAGCCGGGTTAGCGGGGGCCGGAACACCGGGGAGCTGTTTTTT. Amino acid sequence: CASSRVSGGRNTGELFF.

V usage is TRBV4-1 and J usage is TRBJ1-2; weak D call: TRBD1 (5 bases). Trimming took 2 bases from V and 8 from J, leaving 15 bases between them. There are 14 residues in the CDR3. Germline V gene data show CDR1 as MGHRA and CDR2 as YSYEKL. The CDR3 here is CASSQRPGVNGYTF. The CDR3 DNA reads TGCGCCAGCAGCCAACGTCCGGGGGTGAACGGCTACACCTTC.

This rearrangement joins TRBV7-2 to TRBJ2-4; D remains ambiguous. The CDR3 sequence is 13 residues long. Per the germline V gene, CDR1 is SGHTA and CDR2 is FQGNSA. V gave up 1 base and J gave up 4 bases, with 5 bases separating them. CDR3 loop: CASSLDTKNIQYF. Here the CDR3 DNA reads TGTGCCAGCAGCTTAGATACAAAAAACATTCAGTACTTC.

The genes are TRBV6-5 and TRBJ1-4, with D hard to call. Germline V lookup: CDR1 MNHEY, CDR2 SVGAGI. The CDR3 has 15 residues. Trimming took 7 bases from V and 3 from J, leaving 15 bases between them. The CDR3 DNA follows: TGTGCCAGCAAGGTCGGGTCGTGGCCTAATGAAAAACTGTTTTTT. This encodes CASKVGSWPNEKLFF.